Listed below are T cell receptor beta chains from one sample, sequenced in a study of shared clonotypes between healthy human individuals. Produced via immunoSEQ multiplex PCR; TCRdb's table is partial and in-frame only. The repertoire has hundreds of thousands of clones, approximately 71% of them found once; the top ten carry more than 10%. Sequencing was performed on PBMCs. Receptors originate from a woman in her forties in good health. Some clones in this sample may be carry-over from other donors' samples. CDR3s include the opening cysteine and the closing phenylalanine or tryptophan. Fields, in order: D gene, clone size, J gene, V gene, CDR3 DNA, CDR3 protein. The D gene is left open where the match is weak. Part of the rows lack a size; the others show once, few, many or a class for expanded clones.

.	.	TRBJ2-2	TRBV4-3	TGCGCCAGCAGCCTGAGAAAGGGGCCATACACCGGGGAGCTGTTTTTT	CASSLRKGPYTGELFF
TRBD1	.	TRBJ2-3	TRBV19	TGTGCCAGTAGTTCCGGGACAGGGGACACAGATACGCAGTATTTT	CASSSGTGDTDTQYF
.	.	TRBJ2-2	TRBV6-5	TGTGCCAGCAGTTATAGGATGGAGGGGATTACCGGGGAGCTGTTTTTT	CASSYRMEGITGELFF
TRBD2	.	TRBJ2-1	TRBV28	TGTGCCAGCAGTTTATCGGGGGGGATCAATGAGCAGTTCTTC	CASSLSGGINEQFF
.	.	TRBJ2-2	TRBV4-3	TGCGCCAGCAGCCAAGGTACCCGTACGAACACCGGGGAGCTGTTTTTT	CASSQGTRTNTGELFF
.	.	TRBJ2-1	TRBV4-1	TGCGCCAGCAGCCAACAGCCGAATGAGCAGTTCTTC	CASSQQPNEQFF
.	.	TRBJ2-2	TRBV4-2	TGTGCCAGCAGCCGAGAACTAGCAGCTGACAAGAACACCGGGGAGCTGTTTTTT	CASSRELAADKNTGELFF
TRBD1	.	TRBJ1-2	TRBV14	TGTGCCAGCAGCCCCACCCTCAGGGGGAGCGGCTACACCTTC	CASSPTLRGSGYTF
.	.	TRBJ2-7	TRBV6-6	TGTGCCAGCACCGACTCCTACGAGCAGTACTTC	CASTDSYEQYF
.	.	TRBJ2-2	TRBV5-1	TGCGCCAGCACCTCATTCACAGGGAACACCGGGGAGCTGTTTTTT	CASTSFTGNTGELFF
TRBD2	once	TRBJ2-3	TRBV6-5	TGTGCCAGCAAAGGAGGACTAGCAGCAGATACGCAGTATTTT	CASKGGLAADTQYF
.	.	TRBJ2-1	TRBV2	TGTGCCAGCAGTGTGGAACAGCCCTCCTACAATGAGCAGTTCTTC	CASSVEQPSYNEQFF
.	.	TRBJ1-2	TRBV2	TGTGCCAGCAGTGTGGACAGTAACTATGGCTACACCTTC	CASSVDSNYGYTF
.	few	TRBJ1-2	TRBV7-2	TGTGCCAGCAGCTTCGACAGAGCTAACTATGGCTACACCTTC	CASSFDRANYGYTF
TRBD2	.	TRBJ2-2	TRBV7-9	TGTGCCAGCAGCCCCCGGGTCGTACTAGCGGGAGACACCGGGGAGCTGTTTTTT	CASSPRVVLAGDTGELFF
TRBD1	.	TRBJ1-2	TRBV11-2	TGTGCCAGCTCTCGGGACAGAGCCTATGGCTACACCTTC	CASSRDRAYGYTF
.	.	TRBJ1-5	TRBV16	TGTGCCAGCAGCCTGGCGAATCAGCCCCAGCATTTT	CASSLANQPQHF
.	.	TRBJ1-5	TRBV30	TGTGCCTGGAGTGCGAATAGCAATCAGCCCCAGCATTTT	CAWSANSNQPQHF
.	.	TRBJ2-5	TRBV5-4	TGTGCCAGCAGCTTTCTGGCCCAAGAGACCCAGTACTTC	CASSFLAQETQYF
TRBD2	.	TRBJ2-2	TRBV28	TGTGCCAGCAAGATATCTAGCGGGCCCACCGGGGAGCTGTTTTTT	CASKISSGPTGELFF
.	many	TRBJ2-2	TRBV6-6	TGTGCCACCCACAGGGCGGAGGCCGGGGAGCTGTTTTTT	CATHRAEAGELFF
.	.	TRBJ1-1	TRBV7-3	TGTGCCAGCAGCCCCCCCCGTTGGGCAGCAGAAGCTTTCTTT	CASSPPRWAAEAFF
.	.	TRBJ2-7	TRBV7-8	TGTGCCAGCAGCTTCCCTTTGCGCGAGCAGTACTTC	CASSFPLREQYF
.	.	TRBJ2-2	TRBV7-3	TGTGCCAGCAGCTTAAGGGCTAGCGCGGACACCGGGGAGCTGTTTTTT	CASSLRASADTGELFF
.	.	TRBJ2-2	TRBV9	TGTGCCAGCAGCGTATCCGGCACCGGGGAGCTGTTTTTT	CASSVSGTGELFF
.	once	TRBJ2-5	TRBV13	TGTGCCAGCAGCTGGCAAGAGACCCAGTACTTC	CASSWQETQYF
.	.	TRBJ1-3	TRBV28	TGTGCCAGCAGTTTATCCAAACCCTCTGGAAACACCATATATTTT	CASSLSKPSGNTIYF
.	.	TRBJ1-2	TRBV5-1	TGCGCCAGCAGCACTCGGGGAGGGAACTATGGCTACACCTTC	CASSTRGGNYGYTF
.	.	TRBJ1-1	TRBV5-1	TGCGCCAGCAGCTTGGGTCCCCCTTTGGGTGAAGCTTTCTTT	CASSLGPPLGEAFF
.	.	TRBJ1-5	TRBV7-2	TGTGCCAGCAGCTCGTGGGATGGTAGCAATCAGCCCCAGCATTTT	CASSSWDGSNQPQHF
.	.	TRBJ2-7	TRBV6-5	TGTGCCGTCACACAGGGTTTTCAAGGCGAGCAGTACTTC	CAVTQGFQGEQYF
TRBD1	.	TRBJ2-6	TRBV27	TGTGCCAGCGGGACAGTCTCTCCTGGGGCCAACGTCCTGACTTTC	CASGTVSPGANVLTF
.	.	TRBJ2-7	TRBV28	TGTGCCAGCATTCGAGCTCCAACCAAGTGGACGCGGCTCTACGAGCAGTACTTC	CASIRAPTKWTRLYEQYF
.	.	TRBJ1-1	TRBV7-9	.	CASAAFGAGTEAFF
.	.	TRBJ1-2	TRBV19	TGTGCCAGCAAATCCCAACCAAGTGGTTACTATGGCTACACCTTC	CASKSQPSGYYGYTF
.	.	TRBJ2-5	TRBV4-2	TGTGCCAGCAGCCAAGGGAAGGGTGGCGGGACACAAGAGACCCAGTACTTC	CASSQGKGGGTQETQYF
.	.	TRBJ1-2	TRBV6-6	TGTGCCAGCAGTTACGGTCCAGGGGATGACTATGGCTACACCTTC	CASSYGPGDDYGYTF
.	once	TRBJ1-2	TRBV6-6	TGTGCCAGCAGTTACTTCACAGAGAAATTAAACTATGGCTACACCTTC	CASSYFTEKLNYGYTF
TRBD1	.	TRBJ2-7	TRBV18	TGTGCCAGCTCACCATCAGGGGGATCCTACGAGCAGTACTTC	CASSPSGGSYEQYF
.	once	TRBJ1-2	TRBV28	TGTGCCAGCACCCCCAGAAACTATGGCTACACCTTC	CASTPRNYGYTF